This T cell receptor beta chain was profiled in a study of TIL therapy for anti-PD-1-resistant metastatic lung cancer (dated by TCRdb to about 2021). About the full investigation: Tumors were harvested prior to any PD-1/PD-L1 blockade, after which nivolumab was administered to patients, and lymphodepletion, expanded TIL infusion and IL-2 were given to patients who progressed. Most of the cohort had lung adenocarcinoma, a few tumors were EGFR-mutant and two were ALK-rearranged, and half of the patients were current or former smokers. A median non-synonymous tumor mutation burden of about 1.6 mutations per megabase was determined across the cohort by whole-exome sequencing. T cell receptor beta sequencing of tumor and peripheral blood served to follow clonotypes across the tumor, the expanded TIL product, and serial blood samples. Enrolled patients had a median age of around 51 years (range 38-75) and a median tumor PD-L1 proportion score of approximately 6.2%.

In regard to this clone: What antigen it recognizes has not been identified. The sample holds no much larger clone one base away, and base qualities are not on file.

Broader findings and caveats from the paper: The cohort was highly selected, including more treatment-naive, never-smoker and oncogene-addicted patients than is typical, which limits generalizability. Infused TIL clonotypes partially replaced the baseline peripheral repertoire then decayed over months, with no apparent association between persistence and response. The study protocol defined all tumor marker inferences as exploratory.

Interpreted using the paper, the time point label stands for: pre-treatment sample, taken before nivolumab and TIL therapy. A phase I trial run at two centers enrolled adults with stage 4 NSCLC between late 2017 and early 2020. The samples were obtained from a phase I trial that was single-arm and open-label and tested tumor-infiltrating lymphocyte therapy combined with nivolumab in advanced non-small cell lung cancer. Blood mononuclear cells from EDTA tubes were isolated by Ficoll gradient, snap-frozen as pellets, and DNA was extracted with a Qiagen mini-prep kit. Its CDR3 holds 15 amino acids, cysteine through phenylalanine. Only the CDR3 DNA stays, 45 bases, in frame from base 1. V sheds 1 base and J sheds 8 bases, leaving 17 bases between their ends. The germline V gene sets CDR1 to MGHRA and CDR2 to YSYEKL. Using bias-controlled multiplex PCR with the immunoSEQ v3 hsTCRB kit, the TCR beta CDR3 regions were amplified from genomic DNA. TCR libraries were sequenced on an Illumina NextSeq 500 to 2 million or so read pairs for survey level or roughly 4.5-6.5 million for deep level. Turning to the authors' computational methods: Clonality was reported by immunoSEQ Analyzer software, which also assigned V, D and J genes and filtered out non-productive sequences. Repertoires were compared by productive Simpson clonality and by the Morisita overlap index of productive TRB rearrangements between infused TIL and blood. Absolute clonotype counts in blood were estimated by multiplying the lymphocyte count by the CD3+ fraction and by the productive frequency of the clone. TCRdb obtained this table from immuneACCESS and retained in-frame rearrangements with V and J assigned. These tables miss some clones; where compared with another copy, unresolved V genes account for less than half of the shortfall, and the remainder is unexplained. Clone size and the V and J calls come from that table; the DNA yielded D and trimming. The sample has 50,000 or so clones on record, 70% to 80% of them singletons. About 5% of the sample lies in the top ten.

The sample was blood, taken at baseline. The receptor's source is a woman aged 25 to 80 with non-small cell lung cancer. The receptor chain draws on TRBV4-1 and TRBJ1-2; TRBD1 is perhaps the D gene, given 5 matching bases. The sequenced DNA: TGCGCCAGCAGCCAAGTGGGAAGGGCAGGGCGGGGCTACACCTTC. Its coded protein is CASSQVGRAGRGYTF.